The clone carrying this T cell receptor beta chain was detected ten times or more. Germline loops: CDR1 SNHLY, CDR2 FYNNEI. V was shortened by 1 base and J by 1 base, with 7 bases between the two germline ends. The CDR3 is 15 amino acids. RNA transcripts gave rise to amplified TCR beta CDR3 regions. The HTBI primer set was used in a first-round RT-PCR of the TCR CDR3. TCRdb re-called the multiplex PCR reads through MiXCR, storing one row per CDR3 protein. The sample contains 300,000 to 450,000 distinct CDR3 sequences, approximately 17% of which appear only once. The data derive from a study of T cells in Graves' hyperthyroidism and ophthalmopathy.

This clonotype originated in a young woman with Graves' hyperthyroidism that later progressed to Graves' ophthalmopathy. Input material: blood. The chain uses TRBV2 and TRBJ2-2; D unresolved. CDR3 region: CASSEVAENTGELFF. CDR3 in DNA: TGTGCCAGCAGTGAAGTAGCCGAGAACACCGGGGAGCTGTTTTTT.